The next 18 T cell receptor beta chains were all read from a single sample in a study of blood T cell repertoires in COVID-19. The protocol was immunoSEQ multiplex PCR, while the TCRdb copy is restricted to in-frame clones and leaves out a portion. Found here are under 200,000 clones, 75% to 90% of them singletons; the top ten hold around 3.7%. Sequencing was done on a sample of PBMCs or T cells enriched from blood (not recorded which). The origin of the receptors is a woman aged 60-70 years who had recovered from COVID-19.

The rearrangement links TRBV7-9 to TRBJ2-2; TRBD2 is a possible D gene (6 bases). Germline V gene lookup returns CDR1 SEHNR and CDR2 FQNEAQ (reference sequence). Trimming removed 5 bases from V and 1 base from J, with 8 bases in between. The CDR3 has 14 amino acids. CDR3 DNA: TGTGCCAGCAGCCTGCGGGAGAACACCGGGGAGCTGTTTTTT. This encodes CASSLRENTGELFF. The complete variable domain, with remaining parts taken from reference TRBV7-9 and TRBJ2-2, reads DTGVSQNPRHKITKRGQNVTFRCDPISEHNRLYWYRQTLGQGPEFLTYFQNEAQLEKSRLLSDRFSAERPKGSFSTLEIQRTEQGDSAMYLCASSLRENTGELFFGEGSRLTVL.

Worth noting for this clone: Other nucleotide sequences in the sample specify the same CDR3. This sequence joins TRBV5-4 and TRBJ2-5; D uncertain. The CDR3 sequence is 12 residues long. V was cut by 2 bases and J by 1 base, with 3 bases left in between. Germline CDR1 reads SGHNT; CDR2 reads YYREEE (reference sequence). The CDR3 DNA reads TGTGCCAGCAGCTTTAGCCAAGAGACCCAGTACTTC. Protein product: CASSFSQETQYF.

The chain uses TRBV3-1 (or the pseudogene TRBV3-2) and TRBJ2-5; 8 bases fit TRBD2. Germline V gene lookup returns CDR1 LGHDT and CDR2 YNNKEL (reference sequence). J gave up 0 bases and V 4 bases, and 7 bases lay outside the gene matches. The CDR3 spans 16 residues. The CDR3 coding sequence is TGTGCCAGCAGCCTTGCTTTACTAGCGGACCAAGAGACCCAGTACTTC. Protein sequence: CASSLALLADQETQYF.

The V call is TRBV7-2, the J call TRBJ1-4; D unclear. From germline, CDR1 is SGHTA and CDR2 FQGNSA. The V end lost 1 base, the J end lost 7 bases, and 7 bases lay between the germline ends. This CDR3 has 13 residues. The CDR3 DNA reads TGTGCCAGCAGCTTAGAGGGAGGTGAAAAACTGTTTTTT. This codes for CASSLEGGEKLFF.

In its sample, this clone was seen once. The rearrangement uses TRBV2 and TRBJ2-5; no definite D call. CDR3 length equals 14 residues. Trimming cost V 6 bases and J 1 base, with 12 bases left between them. Germline loops: CDR1 SNHLY, CDR2 FYNNEI. The CDR3 sequence is CASSKLGPQETQYF. For the CDR3, the DNA is TGTGCCAGCAGCAAGTTGGGCCCCCAAGAGACCCAGTACTTC.

The J gene is TRBJ2-3, the V gene TRBV2; possible D gene TRBD2, 6 bases. V was cut by 7 bases and J by 0 bases, with 14 bases left in between. Germline-derived CDR1 and CDR2 are SNHLY and FYNNEI. The CDR3 covers 15 residues. CDR3 DNA sequence: TGTGCCAGCATTCGGGCGGGAACTAGCACAGATACGCAGTATTTT. Residues: CASIRAGTSTDTQYF.

J is TRBJ2-7 and V is TRBV11-1, with 8 bases that match TRBD1. The CDR3 covers 13 residues. Germline-derived CDR1 and CDR2 are SGHAT and FQDESV (reference sequence). With V trimmed by 6 bases and J by 1 base, 2 bases remained unmatched. The CDR3 DNA is TGTGCCAGCAGAGGACAGGGATCCTACGAGCAGTACTTC. Its protein product is CASRGQGSYEQYF.

The table lists this clone with a count of one. This chain joins TRBV28 and TRBJ1-3; 8 bases line up with TRBD1. The germline gives CDR1 MDHEN, CDR2 SYDVKM. The CDR3 is 14 residues long. The V segment lost 7 bases and the J segment 2 bases; nucleotides outside the gene matches: 4. This chain's CDR3 is CASKDRGAGNTIYF. The CDR3 DNA sequence: TGTGCCAGCAAAGACAGGGGAGCTGGAAACACCATATATTTT.

This clone was picked up a small number of times. V and J are TRBV10-3 and TRBJ2-7; perhaps TRBD1 as D (6 bases). Germline values: CDR1 ENHRY, CDR2 SYGVKD. Trimming removed 5 bases at V and 5 bases at J, with 13 bases between. The CDR3 totals 13 residues. CDR3 nucleotide sequence: TGTGCCATCAGTTCCCCTCCAGGGGACGAGCAGTACTTC. This encodes CAISSPPGDEQYF.

CDR3 amino acids: CASSINYEQYF. In DNA form, the CDR3 reads TGTGCCAGCAGCATTAACTACGAGCAGTACTTC. V and J are TRBV5-6 and TRBJ2-7, with D uncertain. The CDR3 is made up of 11 amino acids. Germline CDR1 SGHDT, CDR2 YYEEEE. Between the trimmed V and J ends, which lost 4 bases and 3 bases, there was a span of 5 bases.

This clone occurred a few times. This chain joins TRBV10-1 and TRBJ2-1, with D tentatively TRBD2 (6 bases). CDR3 size: 14 residues. CDR1 and CDR2 from the germline V gene are WNHNN and SYGVQD (reference sequence). V was shortened by 0 bases and J by 4 bases, with 7 bases between the two germline ends. For the CDR3, the DNA is TGCGCCAGCAGTGAGTCGGGGACTTACAATGAGCAGTTCTTC. Translation: CASSESGTYNEQFF.

The chain has TRBV6-5 and TRBJ1-5; 7 bases line up with TRBD1. The CDR3 runs 14 residues. Per the germline V gene, CDR1 is MNHEY and CDR2 is SVGAGI. V was clipped by 2 bases and J by 7 bases; unmatched bases: 5. DNA of the CDR3: TGTGCCAGCAGTTACCTAGGGGGCGCGCAGCCCCAGCATTTT. Protein sequence: CASSYLGGAQPQHF.

The genes are TRBV7-9 and TRBJ2-7, with D unresolved. V was trimmed by 6 bases and J by 2 bases, leaving 11 bases between them. The germline gives CDR1 SEHNR, CDR2 FQNEAQ (reference sequence). The CDR3 is 13 residues long. CDR3 region: CASRFGSAYEQYF. CDR3 coding DNA: TGTGCCAGCAGATTCGGGTCTGCCTACGAGCAGTACTTC.

V is TRBV6-5 and J is TRBJ2-1; 16 nucleotides align to TRBD2. CDR1 MNHEY and CDR2 SVGAGI come from the germline V gene. The CDR3 has 15 residues. With V trimmed by 6 bases and J by 9 bases, 5 bases remained unmatched. CDR3 sequence (DNA): TGTGCCAGCAGGAGAGGGACTAGCGGGGGGGCTGAGCAGTTCTTC. Its translation is CASRRGTSGGAEQFF.

The table lists this clone with a few counts. The rearrangement links TRBV19 to TRBJ1-3; TRBD1 agrees at 8 bases. The CDR3 contains 14 residues. V gave up 5 bases and J gave up 4 bases; unmatched junction bases: 4. Germline CDR1 and CDR2: LNHDA and SQIVND (reference sequence). CDR3 bases: TGTGCCAGTAGTTTCAGGGGGCAGGGAAACACCATATATTTT. This codes for CASSFRGQGNTIYF.

The V and J genes are TRBV5-1 and TRBJ2-5; 9 positions match TRBD2. This CDR3 spans 15 amino acids. V was clipped by 3 bases and J by 3 bases; unmatched bases: 6. The germline gives CDR1 SGHRS, CDR2 YFSETQ. CDR3 nucleotides: TGCGCCAGCAGCTCTGTAGCGGGGGATAAAGAGACCCAGTACTTC. Amino acid sequence: CASSSVAGDKETQYF.

In the case of this clone: The sample has other DNA sequences that encode this CDR3 too. The rearrangement uses TRBV5-1 and TRBJ2-3; TRBD2 agrees at 10 bases. CDR1 and CDR2 (germline): SGHRS, YFSETQ. The V segment lost 1 base and the J segment 5 bases; nucleotides outside the gene matches: 7. The CDR3 is 16 residues long. CDR3 amino acids: CASSLPSGGVEDTQYF. For the CDR3, the DNA is TGCGCCAGCAGCTTGCCAAGCGGGGGGGTTGAAGATACGCAGTATTTT.

V and J are TRBV10-1 and TRBJ1-1, with D possibly being TRBD1 (6 bases). The CDR3 spans 12 residues. V was pared by 5 bases and J by 4 bases, with 8 bases between. The germline V gene has CDR1 WNHNN and CDR2 SYGVQD (reference sequence). CDR3 coding DNA: TGCGCCAGCAGTAACAGGGTCACTGAAGCTTTCTTT. Translated: CASSNRVTEAFF.